Listed below are T cell receptor beta chains from one sample, sequenced in a study of T cells in localized non-small cell lung cancer. TCRdb keeps only in-frame clones here, not all; method: immunoSEQ multiplex PCR. The repertoire holds 35,000 to 40,000 clones, with approximately 89% as singletons. The source was peripheral blood, collected before any cancer treatment. Receptor source: a woman aged 35-70 years with stage I lung adenocarcinoma. Each CDR3 is given with its conserved first and last residue. A D gene is named only where the DNA matches it firmly. Clone size, where shown, is once, few, many, or a class for clones that have expanded.

>TRBV28|-|-|TRBJ1-1
TGTGCCAGCAGTTTATTTTCACGGGGGGCCACTGAAGCTTTCTTT
CASSLFSRGATEAFF
>TRBV5-1|TRBD1|-|TRBJ1-1
TGCGCCAGCAGCTTTGTCGGAGGGGGCAACACTGAAGCTTTCTTT
CASSFVGGGNTEAFF
>TRBV7-2|TRBD2|-|TRBJ2-1
TGTGCCACCGAAAGGCGGGAGCATGAGCAGTTCTTC
CATERREHEQFF
>TRBV30|-|-|TRBJ1-4
TGTGCCTGGAGTATGACAGGCAGCGAAAAACTGTTTTTT
CAWSMTGSEKLFF
>TRBV10-2|-|-|TRBJ1-2
TGCGCCAGCAGTGAGTCGCTAGGGATAAACTATGGCTACACCTTC
CASSESLGINYGYTF
>TRBV28|-|-|TRBJ1-2
TGTGCCAGCAGTTGGAATAGCCGTAACTATGGCTATACCTTC
CASSWNSRNYGYTF
>TRBV11-2|TRBD1|-|TRBJ2-7
TGTGCCACCCAGGGGGCGGGGTCCTACGAGCAGTACTTC
CATQGAGSYEQYF
>TRBV30|TRBD1|-|TRBJ2-7
TGTGCCTGGAGCCATGGACAGGCCCAGCAGTACTTC
CAWSHGQAQQYF
>TRBV10-2|TRBD1|-|TRBJ2-5
TGCGCCAGCAGTGAGTTCGGGACAGGACAAGAGACCCAGTACTTC
CASSEFGTGQETQYF
>TRBV4-1|TRBD1|-|TRBJ1-2
TGCGCCAGCAGCCAACAGGACAGGGACCATGGCTACACCTTC
CASSQQDRDHGYTF
>TRBV7-9|-|-|TRBJ1-6
TGTGCCAGCAGCTTACCCGGTTCACCCCTCCACTTT
CASSLPGSPLHF
>TRBV6-1|-|-|TRBJ2-7
TGTGCCAGCAGTGAAGCGCGGGCGGCCTCCTACGAGCAGTACTTC
CASSEARAASYEQYF
>TRBV28|-|-|TRBJ1-2
TGTGCCAGCAGTTCCATGGAGGTTGGTGGGGAGAGATACACCTTC
CASSSMEVGGERYTF
>TRBV18|-|few|TRBJ2-1
TGTGCCAGCTCAACGCTAGGTCTCTATGAGCAGTTCTTC
CASSTLGLYEQFF
>TRBV28|-|-|TRBJ2-7
TGTGCCAGCAGTCGGGACACAACATGGTACTTC
CASSRDTTWYF
>TRBV9|-|-|TRBJ2-5
TGTGCCAGCAGCGTAGGGAGCGGCTTACAAGAGACCCAGTACTTC
CASSVGSGLQETQYF
>TRBV5-1|TRBD1|-|TRBJ2-7
TGCGCCAGCAGCGCATCTCGGGACAGGGTATCCTACGAGCAGTACTTC
CASSASRDRVSYEQYF
>TRBV2|TRBD1|-|TRBJ2-7
TGTGCCAGCAATGGACAGGGGGGGGCCTACGAGCAGTACTTC
CASNGQGGAYEQYF
>TRBV7-2|-|-|TRBJ1-3
TGTGCCAGCAGCTTCCAGGCGACGGATGGAAACACCATATATTTT
CASSFQATDGNTIYF
>TRBV2|-|once|TRBJ1-4
TGTGCCAGCAGTGAAGTCGGGGGCGCTGGGGAAAAACTGTTTTTT
CASSEVGGAGEKLFF
>TRBV7-2|-|-|TRBJ2-7
TGTGCCAGCAGCTTAGCGGGAGTTTCCTACGAGCAGTACTTC
CASSLAGVSYEQYF
>TRBV7-9|-|-|TRBJ1-6
TGTGCCAGCAGCTCCAGGGATTATAATTCACCCCTCCACTTT
CASSSRDYNSPLHF
>TRBV15|-|-|TRBJ2-7
TGTGCCACCAGCAGAGATCTGGTGGGAGGTACGAGAGAGCAGTACTTC
CATSRDLVGGTREQYF
>TRBV7-9|TRBD2|-|TRBJ2-1
TGTGCCAGCAGCTGGCGGGGGACTAGCGGAGGCAATGAGCAGTTCTTC
CASSWRGTSGGNEQFF
>TRBV28|TRBD2|-|TRBJ2-7
TGTGCCAGCAGCCCTTTAGGGGCGGGAGGCTACGAGCAGTACTTC
CASSPLGAGGYEQYF
>TRBV10-3|TRBD1|-|TRBJ2-5
TGTGCCACCGGACAGGGGGCGCAGGAGACCCAGTACTTC
CATGQGAQETQYF